This TCR beta chain was found in a study of blood T cell repertoires in COVID-19. As for the study in general: From the United States, Italy and Spain came samples of acute and convalescent COVID-19.

Trimming pared 4 bases from V and 4 bases from J, leaving 15 bases between. CDR3 length: 15 residues. Per the germline V gene, CDR1 is SGHKS and CDR2 is YYEKEE (reference sequence). The repertoire was sequenced with immunoSEQ multiplex PCR; TCRdb's copy has only in-frame clones and lacks some. The table has over 250,000 clones, approximately 85% seen once. On this clone itself: Other DNA variants within this sample encode the same CDR3.

The specimen sequenced was peripheral blood. The sequence was collected from a woman in her seventies with acute or convalescent COVID-19. The rearrangement uses TRBV5-5 and TRBJ1-3, with D maybe TRBD1 (5 bases). The CDR3 region is CASSPSGGTGNTIYF. The CDR3 nucleotides are TGTGCCAGCAGCCCCTCGGGGGGGACCGGAAACACCATATATTTT.